These 27 T cell receptor beta chains came from one sample sequenced in a study of Graves' ophthalmopathy and Graves' hyperthyroidism. RNA transcripts served as template for amplifying TCR beta CDR3 sequences. RT-PCR was first run with HTBI primers, then multiplex PCR in a second round. One entry per CDR3 protein, called by TCRdb with MiXCR from the multiplex PCR reads. Of about 1.1 million distinct CDR3 sequences listed, roughly 35% were seen once; the top ten hold around 10%. Sequencing input: peripheral blood or thyroid tissue (not recorded which). The receptors stem from an adult man with Graves' hyperthyroidism.

This clonotype has at least ten counts. V usage is TRBV25-1 and J usage is TRBJ1-6; D not resolved. Germline V gives CDR1 MGHDK, CDR2 SYGVNS. V was cut by 3 bases and J by 3 bases, with 12 bases left in between. This CDR3 is built from 16 residues. The CDR3 loop is CASSDSPGNYNSPLHF. In nucleotides, the CDR3 is TGTGCCAGCAGTGATTCGCCCGGGAACTATAATTCACCCCTCCACTTT. The variable domain in full, with the rest retrieved from reference TRBV25-1 and TRBJ1-6, is EADIYQTPRYLVIGTGKKITLECSQTMGHDKMYWYQQDPGMELHLIHYSYGVNSTEKGDLSSESTVSRIRTEHFPLTLESARPSHTSQYLCASSDSPGNYNSPLHFGNGTRLTVT.

The V gene is TRBV19, the J gene TRBJ1-5; the D is unclear. Trimming shortened V by 9 bases and J by 5 bases, and 26 bases separated the two germline ends. The CDR3 is 17 amino acids. In germline, CDR1 is LNHDA, CDR2 SQIVND (reference sequence). The CDR3 coding sequence is TGTGCCAGCAGTGAAGCCAGGCTTAGCTCGTATCATCAGCCCCAGCATTTT. The encoded protein is CASSEARLSSYHQPQHF.

This clonotype occurred many times. This rearrangement joins TRBV19 to TRBJ1-2; D is possibly TRBD1 (5 bases). V lost 8 bases, J lost 2 bases, and 9 bases lay in between. Germline V gene sequence: CDR1 LNHDA, CDR2 SQIVND (reference sequence). The CDR3 totals 12 residues. The chain's CDR3 is CASARQNYGYTF. The CDR3 bases are TGTGCCAGTGCTCGACAGAACTATGGCTACACCTTC.

This CDR3 reads CSSLGQNSYEQYF. For the CDR3, the DNA is TGCAGCAGCCTGGGACAGAACTCCTACGAGCAGTACTTC. The chain has TRBV29-1 and TRBJ2-7; 7 bases map to TRBD1. The germline CDR1 and CDR2 sequences are SQVTM and ANQGSEA. Trimming took 8 bases from V and 0 from J; bases not matched to a gene: 7. The CDR3 consists of 13 residues.

The rearrangement links TRBV7-9 to TRBJ1-2, with D perhaps TRBD1 (5 bases). The CDR3 is 13 amino acids. V gave up 5 bases and J gave up 7 bases, with 14 bases separating them. CDR1 and CDR2 (germline): SEHNR, FQNEAQ (reference sequence). The CDR3 sequence: CASSPEAGSGYTF. The CDR3 coding sequence is TGTGCCAGCAGCCCAGAGGCAGGGTCTGGCTACACCTTC.

For this clonotype: Compared with germline, one end of the junction differs, possibly owing to a read error. V is TRBV12-3 or TRBV12-4 and J is TRBJ2-5; TRBD1 aligns across 10 bases. The CDR3 is 17 amino acids. The CDR3 spells CAGSLVGDRGSEETQYF. The CDR3, as DNA: TGTGCCGGCAGTTTAGTAGGGGACAGGGGCTCGGAAGAGACCCAGTACTTC.

The J gene is TRBJ2-5, the V gene TRBV25-1; D is perhaps TRBD2 (6 bases). Looked up from germline, CDR1 is MGHDK and CDR2 is SYGVNS. Between the trimmed V and J ends, which lost 2 bases and 5 bases, there was a span of 15 bases. The CDR3 loop spans 15 amino acids. CDR3 protein: CASSEGGESGETQYF. In DNA form, the CDR3 reads TGTGCCAGCAGTGAAGGCGGGGAATCCGGGGAGACCCAGTACTTC.

Concerning this clonotype itself: No conserved phenylalanine or tryptophan is present at the end of the CDR3, so a read error is the likely explanation. The DNA is left out, because the CDR3 cannot be placed on it with certainty; the CDR3 is given as TCRdb lists it. This chain connects TRBV10-3 to TRBJ1-1. CDR1 is ENHRY and CDR2 is SYGVKD in the germline V gene. The CDR3 is 8 amino acids in total, end residues counted. The CDR3 spells CAISESPR.

For the CDR3, the DNA is TGTGCCATCAGGGCGGGGGCGGGACCCGGCACCTACGAGCAGTACTTC. Translation gives CAIRAGAGPGTYEQYF. This rearrangement joins TRBV10-3 to TRBJ2-7; D perhaps matches TRBD2 (7 bases). CDR1 is ENHRY and CDR2 is SYGVKD in the germline V gene. The CDR3 totals 16 residues. V lost 6 bases, J lost 2 bases, and 20 bases lay in between.

CDR3 coding DNA: TGTGCCAGCAGCCCCGCACGGGGCGGGGATGGCGCAGATACGCAGTACTTC. The encoded protein is CASSPARGGDGADTQYF. V is TRBV7-2 and J is TRBJ2-7; the D gene is possibly TRBD2 (6 bases). V gave up 5 bases and J gave up 9 bases, with 29 bases separating them. The CDR3 has 17 amino acids. Germline CDR1 reads SGHTA; CDR2 reads FQGNSA. The variable domain in full, completed from reference TRBV7-2 and TRBJ2-7, reads GAGVSQSPSNKVTEKGKDVELRCDPISGHTALYWYRQSLGQGLEFLIYFQGNSAPDKSGLPSDRFSAERTGGSVSTLTIQRTQQEDSAVYLCASSPARGGDGADTQYFGPGTRLTVT.

Note on this clonotype: Since a much larger clone is just one base distant, this may be a read error. The CDR3 here is CASSQGEISYEQYF. CDR3 sequence (DNA): TGTGCCAGCAGCCAGGGGGAGATCTCCTACGAGCAGTACTTC. The V gene is TRBV7-8, the J gene TRBJ2-7, with 7 bases matching TRBD1. The CDR3 contains 14 residues. The germline V gene encodes CDR1 SGHVS and CDR2 FQNEAQ. The V and J ends lost 5 bases and 0 bases, in that order; junction bases with no gene match: 4.

This clonotype appeared a few times. V usage is TRBV9 and J usage is TRBJ1-4; 7 bases align to TRBD1. This CDR3 spans 16 amino acids. Germline trimming cut 0 bases from V and 9 bases from J; bases unmatched to any gene: 11. Germline loops: CDR1 SGDLS, CDR2 YYNGEE. The CDR3 loop is CASSVADQGGLQKLFF. The CDR3, as DNA: TGTGCCAGCAGCGTAGCTGACCAGGGGGGGCTCCAAAAACTGTTTTTT.

With respect to this clonotype: A much larger clone differs from this one at a single base, so this may be a read error. This chain joins TRBV7-2 and TRBJ2-2, with D possibly TRBD2 on 5 matching bases. CDR1 is SGHTA, CDR2 FQGNSA, per germline. The CDR3 is 15 amino acids. In DNA, the CDR3 is TGTGCCAACAGCTTAGTTACGGGAATGACCGGGGAGCTGTTTTTT. Its translation is CANSLVTGMTGELFF.

CDR3 DNA sequence: TGCAGTGCTAGAGATACCGGGACAGGGGGTTACACTGAAGCTTTCTTT. It yields the protein CSARDTGTGGYTEAFF. The V call is TRBV20-1, the J call TRBJ1-1, with 11 bases aligning to TRBD1. The CDR3 is made up of 16 amino acids. Trimming took 0 bases from V and 3 from J; bases not matched to a gene: 6. The V gene's germline CDR1 is DFQATT and CDR2 SNEGSKA (reference sequence).

The chain combines TRBV10-3 with TRBJ2-7; 9 nucleotides line up with TRBD2. This CDR3 region has 13 residues. The germline CDR1 and CDR2 sequences are ENHRY and SYGVKD. The CDR3 coding sequence is TGTGCTAGAAAGGGGACTAGCATACACGAGCAGTACTTC. This encodes CARKGTSIHEQYF.

This clonotype has just a few counts. V usage is TRBV20-1 and J usage is TRBJ2-2; D remains unclear. Trimming cost V 5 bases and J 4 bases, with 14 bases left between them. There are 14 residues in the CDR3. Per the germline V gene, CDR1 is DFQATT and CDR2 is SNEGSKA (reference sequence). CDR3 bases: TGCAGTGCTTATGGGCCATGGGGCACCGGGGAGCTGTTTTTT. This translates into CSAYGPWGTGELFF.

The rearrangement joins TRBV4-3 to TRBJ2-6; no reliable D call. V lost 0 bases and J lost 0, with 3 bases in between. From germline, CDR1 is LGHNA and CDR2 YSLEER. This CDR3 is 15 amino acids long. CDR3: CASSQDFSGANVLTF. As DNA, the CDR3 is TGCGCCAGCAGCCAAGATTTCTCTGGGGCCAACGTCCTGACTTTC.

The chain links TRBV20-1 to TRBJ2-7; D is uncertain. Germline-derived CDR1 and CDR2 are DFQATT and SNEGSKA (reference sequence). CDR3 length: 14 residues. The ends were cut back, 5 bases at V and 3 bases at J, with 17 bases in the middle. The CDR3 bases are TGCAGTGCTCGACACCGGGCTATATACTACGAGCAGTACTTC. The encoded protein is CSARHRAIYYEQYF.

The chain is built from TRBV7-9 and TRBJ1-6; 8 positions match TRBD1. Germline lookup yields CDR1 SEHNR and CDR2 FQNEAQ (reference sequence). The CDR3 runs 17 residues. The V segment lost 7 bases and the J segment 2 bases; nucleotides outside the gene matches: 10. Here the CDR3 reads CASIQGQGVTYNSPLHF. The CDR3 nucleotides read TGTGCCAGCATCCAAGGACAGGGCGTGACCTATAATTCACCCCTCCACTTT.

The chain joins TRBV24-1 to TRBJ1-2, with D possibly matching TRBD1 (6 bases). Germline assignment: CDR1 KGHDR and CDR2 SFDVKD. V gave up 9 bases and J gave up 6 bases, with 13 bases separating them. The CDR3 spans 12 residues. Here the CDR3 DNA reads TGTGCCACCTTCGGACAGAAAGATGGCTACACCTTC. Protein sequence: CATFGQKDGYTF.

This chain joins TRBV7-9 and TRBJ2-5, with 8 positions matching TRBD1. Germline V gene sequence: CDR1 SEHNR, CDR2 FQNEAQ (reference sequence). The CDR3 totals 14 residues. V shed 4 bases and J 9 bases; nucleotides not matched to a gene: 10. DNA for the CDR3: TGTGCCAGCAGCTCGACAGGGGTAGGACAGCCCCAGTACTTC. This gives the protein CASSSTGVGQPQYF.

This clonotype was found once. V and J are TRBV11-1 and TRBJ1-6; D is unresolved. Germline V gives CDR1 SGHAT, CDR2 FQDESV (reference sequence). The CDR3 contains 16 residues. Trimming removed 5 bases at V and 5 bases at J, with 16 bases between. CDR3 protein: CASSPRGQVNNSPLHF. The CDR3, as DNA: TGTGCCAGCAGCCCGCGAGGGCAGGTGAATAATTCACCCCTCCACTTT.

Written as DNA, the CDR3 is TGTGCCAGCAGTTTGAGGCTGGGAGGGACCCAGTACTTC. Protein product: CASSLRLGGTQYF. V usage is TRBV12-3 or TRBV12-4 and J usage is TRBJ2-5, with a possible D match to TRBD2 (6 bases). V was trimmed by 3 bases and J by 7 bases, leaving 12 bases between them. The CDR3 totals 13 residues.

This chain joins TRBV6-5 and TRBJ1-5, with a tentative D call TRBD1 (5 bases). The CDR3 contains 13 residues. Looked up from germline, CDR1 is MNHEY and CDR2 is SVGAGI. Trimming removed 7 bases from V and 7 bases from J, with 14 bases in between. As DNA, the CDR3 is TGTGCCAGCAAACCTGGGGCCGGCCAGCCCCAGCATTTT. Translating gives CASKPGAGQPQHF.

This clonotype was seen repeatedly, ten times or more. CDR3 DNA sequence: TGTGCCACCAGCAGAGATCGGGGGCCCACTTTTGGCGGGGAGCTGTTTTTT. Translation: CATSRDRGPTFGGELFF. The chain combines TRBV15 with TRBJ2-2, with D perhaps matching TRBD1 or TRBD2 (6 bases each). V lost 0 bases and J lost 7, with 18 bases in between. This CDR3 is built from 17 residues. From germline, CDR1 is LNHNV and CDR2 YYDKDF (reference sequence).

CDR3: CASSEPGVPYGYTF. The CDR3 bases are TGCGCCAGCAGTGAGCCCGGGGTCCCCTATGGCTACACCTTC. V is TRBV10-2 and J is TRBJ1-2; D unresolved. Germline CDR1 reads WSHSY; CDR2 reads SAAADI. This CDR3 spans 14 amino acids. Trimming pared 2 bases from V and 4 bases from J, leaving 11 bases between.

Only a few counts were recorded for this clonotype. The chain couples TRBV5-1 to TRBJ2-2; tentative D call: TRBD1 (5 bases). Deletions cut 6 bases from V and 3 bases from J, with 15 bases between. CDR3 size: 15 residues. The germline gives CDR1 SGHRS, CDR2 YFSETQ. The CDR3 here is CASKFRDRYTGELFF. The CDR3 nucleotides are TGCGCCAGCAAGTTTCGTGACAGATACACCGGGGAGCTGTTTTTT.